This TCR beta chain was sequenced in a study of blood T cell repertoires in COVID-19. With V trimmed by 7 bases and J by 6 bases, 5 bases remained unmatched. Per germline, CDR1 SQVTM and CDR2 ANQGSEA. This CDR3 spans 14 amino acids. In the source study's methods: Estimated nucleated cell counts came from reference gene primer amplification. Generated by immunoSEQ multiplex PCR, the TCRdb table keeps only in-frame clones and is missing some. That table gives V, J and clone size, and the DNA gave D and trimming. The sample has roughly 250,000 clones, approximately 91% seen once. This clonotype originated in a woman in her forties with acute COVID-19. Sequencing was carried out using PBMCs or T cells enriched from blood (not recorded which). The chain combines TRBV29-1 with TRBJ2-1; 14 nucleotides line up with TRBD2. The CDR3 spells CSAGLAGGINEQFF. As DNA, the CDR3 is TGCAGCGCCGGACTAGCGGGGGGCATCAATGAGCAGTTCTTC.